This paragraph reports one TCR beta chain. Antigen unknown. Measured with immunoSEQ multiplex PCR; TCRdb has only the in-frame clones, and not every one. The sample includes approximately 400,000 clones, approximately 83% seen only once; the top ten take around 7%. The entry originates in a study of Ad26.COV2.S vaccination and SARS-CoV-2 variants. This CDR3 comprises 15 residues. V was clipped by 0 bases and J by 6 bases, with 12 bases between them. Germline V gene lookup returns CDR1 KGHSH and CDR2 LQKENI. Whole-study findings and limits: Analyses that measured TCR breadth and depth may have underestimated total T cell responses.

Treatment given: some 19 received Ad26.COV2.S at low or high dose, single or two shots; roughly 5 received placebo; per-sample allocation not given. Day 63 following the first vaccine or placebo injection was when the samples were taken. V is TRBV18 and J is TRBJ1-5, with D possibly being TRBD1 (5 bases). The material was peripheral blood, obtained in a trial of Ad26.COV2.S vaccine versus placebo. The receptor comes from a person between 18 and 65 years old who received the Ad26.COV2.S COVID-19 vaccine or a placebo. CDR3: CASSPPGGYGQPQHF. Written as DNA, the CDR3 is TGTGCCAGCTCACCACCGGGGGGGTACGGTCAGCCCCAGCATTTT. Full variable domain (missing parts from reference TRBV18 and TRBJ1-5): NAGVMQNPRHLVRRRGQEARLRCSPMKGHSHVYWYRQLPEEGLKFMVYLQKENIIDESGMPKERFSAEFPKEGPSILRIQQVVRGDSAAYFCASSPPGGYGQPQHFGDGTRLSIL.